This T cell receptor (beta chain) was captured in a study of T cells after posttransplantation cyclophosphamide. General study findings and limits: Recipient CMV seropositivity and CMV reactivation strongly tracked TRB clonality.

To note about this clone: Its antigen remains unidentified.

Clones were sequenced by immunoSEQ multiplex PCR, and TCRdb holds only the in-frame ones, with some missing. The sample contains around 17,000 clones, roughly 92% of which appear only once. A marrow graft followed busulfan-fludarabine conditioning, with cyclophosphamide on days +3 and +4. With V trimmed by 2 bases and J by 6 bases, 5 bases remained unmatched. CDR1 and CDR2 (germline): SEHNR, FQNEAQ (reference sequence). The CDR3 is 15 amino acids. The starting material was CD4+ T cells sorted from blood, obtained after allogeneic stem cell transplant with posttransplant cyclophosphamide. The sequence derives from a male patient between 55 and 70 years old who received an allogeneic stem cell transplant from a related donor and was CMV-positive. Some T cells could come from the graft donor. J is TRBJ2-1 and V is TRBV7-9, with 9 bases aligning to TRBD2. The CDR3 nucleotides read TGTGCCAGCAGCTTATCACTAGCGGGCCCCAATGAGCAGTTCTTC. Amino acids: CASSLSLAGPNEQFF.